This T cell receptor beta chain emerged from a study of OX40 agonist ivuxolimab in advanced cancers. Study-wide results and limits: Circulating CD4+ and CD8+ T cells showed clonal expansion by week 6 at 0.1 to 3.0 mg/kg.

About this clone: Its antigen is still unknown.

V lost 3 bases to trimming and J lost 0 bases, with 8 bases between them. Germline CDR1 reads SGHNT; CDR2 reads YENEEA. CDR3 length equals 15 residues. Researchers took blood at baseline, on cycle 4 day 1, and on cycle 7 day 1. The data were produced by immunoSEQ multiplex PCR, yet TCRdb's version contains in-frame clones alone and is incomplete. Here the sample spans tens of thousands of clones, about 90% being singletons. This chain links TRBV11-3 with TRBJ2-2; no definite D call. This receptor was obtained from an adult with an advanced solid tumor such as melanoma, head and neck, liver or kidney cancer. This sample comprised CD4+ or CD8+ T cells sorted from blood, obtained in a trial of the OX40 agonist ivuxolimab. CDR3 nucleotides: TGTGCCAGCAGCTTGTACAGCACGAACACCGGGGAGCTGTTTTTT. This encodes CASSLYSTNTGELFF.